These 13 T cell receptor beta chains originate from one sample sequenced in a study of identical twins. TCRdb itself ran the 5' RACE reads through MiXCR, one entry per CDR3 protein. This sample has approximately 220,000 distinct CDR3 sequences, with 7.5% found just once. Separately, the same data were catalogued under a study of yellow fever vaccine responses in identical twins.

Sequencing was performed on memory (CD45RO+) T cells sorted from blood. These receptors originate from a young woman in good health.

This clonotype was counted at least ten times. The V gene is TRBV5-1, the J gene TRBJ2-5; no clear D gene. CDR1 is SGHRS, CDR2 YFSETQ, per germline. The CDR3 is 13 amino acids. V was pared by 1 base and J by 3 bases, with 7 bases between. The CDR3 DNA reads TGCGCCAGCAGCTTGCAACGGGAAGAGACCCAGTACTTC. It yields the protein CASSLQREETQYF.

The chain has TRBV2 and TRBJ2-4; D possibly corresponds to TRBD1 (6 bases). V was cut by 5 bases and J by 1 base, with 9 bases left in between. CDR1 SNHLY and CDR2 FYNNEI come from the germline V gene. This CDR3 has 14 amino acids. The CDR3 DNA reads TGTGCCAGCAGTTCCCAGGGGGCCAAAAACATTCAGTACTTC. This codes for CASSSQGAKNIQYF.

The chain joins TRBV30 to TRBJ1-2; D gene uncertain. The germline CDR1 and CDR2 sequences are GTSNPN and SVGIG (reference sequence). The length of the CDR3 is 11 residues. Trimming took 3 bases from V and 0 from J, leaving 2 bases between them. The CDR3 sequence is CAWRANYGYTF. In nucleotides, the CDR3 is TGTGCCTGGAGGGCTAACTATGGCTACACCTTC.

This clonotype has at least ten counts. The chain employs TRBV29-1 and TRBJ2-5; the match to TRBD1 covers 7 bases. The V gene end was trimmed by 7 bases and the J gene end by 5 bases; junction bases not matched to a gene: 10. The CDR3 length is 13 residues. CDR1 and CDR2 from the germline V gene are SQVTM and ANQGSEA. The CDR3 sequence: CSAIGQAGETQYF. In DNA, the CDR3 is TGCAGCGCTATTGGACAGGCGGGTGAGACCCAGTACTTC.

A few counts support this clonotype. The chain combines TRBV20-1 with TRBJ2-3, with 9 positions matching TRBD2. The trim removed 3 bases at V and 1 base at J, leaving 14 bases unmatched. The CDR3 covers 18 residues. CDR1 and CDR2 (germline): DFQATT, SNEGSKA (reference sequence). The CDR3 DNA reads as TGCAGTGCTAGCCCCCTAGCGGGAAGTACCCGCCGCACAGATACGCAGTATTTT. Translated: CSASPLAGSTRRTDTQYF.

This chain connects TRBV20-1 to TRBJ2-1, with 7 bases matching TRBD2. Germline CDR1 is DFQATT and CDR2 is SNEGSKA (reference sequence). The J segment lost 6 bases and the V segment lost 5 bases, leaving 10 bases of the junction unmatched. The CDR3 covers 14 residues. The CDR3 DNA is TGCAGTGCTCCCCAAGCGGGAAGGAGCAATGAGCAGTTCTTC. Translation gives CSAPQAGRSNEQFF.

This clonotype was recorded a few times. The chain couples TRBV12-5 to TRBJ2-1, with D perhaps TRBD2 (6 bases). Germline CDR1 and CDR2: LGHNT and FRNRAP. With 2 bases removed from V and 7 bases from J, the gap between germline ends came to 9 bases. The CDR3 contains 13 residues. The CDR3 coding sequence is TGTGCTAGTGGTTTGCCGGGACTTAATGAGCAGTTCTTC. Its translation is CASGLPGLNEQFF.

J is TRBJ2-7 and V is TRBV28, with a tentative D call TRBD2 (5 bases). V lost 5 bases to trimming and J lost 4 bases, with 15 bases between them. This CDR3 contains 14 residues. The V gene's germline CDR1 is MDHEN and CDR2 SYDVKM. CDR3 region: CASSPGGWGYEQYF. As DNA, the CDR3 is TGTGCCAGCAGTCCCGGCGGGTGGGGATACGAGCAGTACTTC.

Worth noting for this clonotype: This CDR3 is missing its conserved last phenylalanine or tryptophan, likely due to a read error. It is unclear where the CDR3 begins or ends on the DNA, so no DNA is shown, and the CDR3 is as TCRdb lists it. The genes are TRBV6-2 or TRBV6-3 and TRBJ2-3; the D segment call TRBD1 is taken from the table without a DNA check. Termini included, the CDR3 measures 15 amino acids. Germline-derived CDR1 and CDR2 are MNHEY and SVGEGT. CDR3 loop: CASQGGTGSTDTQNY.

This clonotype was detected ten times or more. The chain links TRBV5-1 to TRBJ2-5, with 10 bases identical to TRBD2. Germline V lookup: CDR1 SGHRS, CDR2 YFSETQ. V was clipped by 4 bases and J by 5 bases; unmatched bases: 8. The CDR3 spans 15 residues. CDR3 coding DNA: TGCGCCAGCAGCCCGAGGACTAGCGGTTGGGAGACCCAGTACTTC. It encodes CASSPRTSGWETQYF.

The chain couples TRBV7-8 to TRBJ2-1; 10 bases agree with TRBD2. With 5 bases clipped from V and 3 bases from J, the junction kept 1 base outside the gene matches. The germline V gene encodes CDR1 SGHVS and CDR2 FQNEAQ. CDR3 length: 14 residues. The CDR3 region is CASSERGGYNEQFF. The DNA for the CDR3 is TGTGCCAGCAGCGAGCGGGGGGGCTACAATGAGCAGTTCTTC.

J is TRBJ1-3 and V is TRBV28; D might be TRBD1 (5 bases). The V gene's germline CDR1 is MDHEN and CDR2 SYDVKM. The ends were cut back, 5 bases at V and 3 bases at J, with 8 bases in the middle. The CDR3 length is 13 residues. The CDR3: CASSDSHGNTIYF. CDR3 DNA: TGTGCCAGCAGTGACAGCCATGGAAACACCATATATTTT.

This clonotype has more than one count but fewer than ten. J is TRBJ2-2 and V is TRBV28, with D perhaps matching TRBD2 (6 bases). Trimming took 11 bases from V and 0 from J, leaving 10 bases between them. The CDR3 loop spans 13 amino acids. The germline V gene has CDR1 MDHEN and CDR2 SYDVKM. The CDR3 here is CAVWGANTGELFF. CDR3 nucleotide sequence: TGTGCCGTTTGGGGGGCGAACACCGGGGAGCTGTTTTTT.